One sample yielded the 29 T cell receptor beta chains listed below, sequenced in a study of CD8 T cells in ankylosing spondylitis (dated by TCRdb to the late 2010s). Preparation of the library involved 5' RACE. These reads were obtained on an Illumina HiSeq 2500. Using fastp at Q25 and MiXCR, TCRdb reprocessed the public reads and kept productive beta chains. CDR3 protein sequences are deduplicated, and each keeps its most common genes and DNA. This sample holds some 250,000 distinct CDR3 sequences; 9.5% to 12% were observed only once. Around 7% of the sample goes to the ten largest clones. Sequencing input: blood, either unsorted or a sorted T cell fraction (not recorded which). These receptors were obtained from a male donor with ankylosing spondylitis or in good health (not recorded which).

This sequence joins TRBV6-1 and TRBJ2-7; 7 bases are a match to TRBD1. The CDR3 extends over 15 amino acids. Germline CDR1 is MNHNS and CDR2 is SASEGT. V lost 6 bases and J lost 2; bases outside the gene matches: 10. The CDR3 loop reads CASRSQPGQTYEQYF. The CDR3 bases are TGTGCCAGCAGAAGCCAGCCGGGACAGACCTACGAGCAGTACTTC.

This clonotype was detected many times. This chain's CDR3 is CASSFNSVDIGTEAFF. The CDR3 nucleotides read TGCGCCAGCAGCTTTAATTCTGTGGATATAGGCACTGAAGCTTTCTTT. The chain employs TRBV5-1 and TRBJ1-1; D is unclear. Between the trimmed V and J ends, which lost 2 bases and 4 bases, there was a span of 18 bases. Looked up from germline, CDR1 is SGHRS and CDR2 is YFSETQ. CDR3 length: 16 amino acids.

The sample holds a few counts of this clonotype. This chain's CDR3 is CASSPDNAHQETQYF. In DNA, the CDR3 is TGCGCCAGCAGCCCGGACAATGCTCACCAAGAGACCCAGTACTTC. The gene calls are TRBV5-1 and TRBJ2-5; D perhaps matches TRBD1 (5 bases). Trimming took off 4 bases at V and 0 bases at J, with 13 bases between the two ends. The CDR3 spans 15 residues. CDR1 and CDR2 from the germline V gene are SGHRS and YFSETQ.

This clonotype was observed a handful of times. The V and J genes are TRBV29-1 and TRBJ2-5; 11 bases match TRBD1. There are 16 residues in the CDR3. The junction had 10 bases not matched to a gene; V was cut back by 2 bases and J by 5 bases. Germline-derived CDR1 and CDR2 are SQVTM and ANQGSEA. CDR3 loop: CSVERSGTGGLETQYF. DNA for the CDR3: TGCAGCGTTGAACGCTCCGGGACAGGGGGATTGGAGACCCAGTACTTC.

This clonotype was observed at least ten times. The J gene is TRBJ1-1, the V gene TRBV24-1; no clear D gene. V gave up 4 bases and J gave up 11 bases, with 19 bases separating them. Germline V gene data show CDR1 as KGHDR and CDR2 as SFDVKD. The CDR3 totals 14 residues. The CDR3 coding sequence is TGTGCCACCAGTGACTTAAGGTTCGGTTCGGAGGCTTTCTTT. It yields the protein CATSDLRFGSEAFF.

This clonotype was counted at least ten times. The chain combines TRBV9 with TRBJ2-3; 12 nucleotides agree with TRBD2. With V trimmed by 3 bases and J by 2 bases, 13 bases remained unmatched. Germline CDR1 and CDR2: SGDLS and YYNGEE. This CDR3 is built from 19 residues. The DNA of the CDR3 is TGTGCCAGCAGCGCCTCCTCCCAGTCTAGCGGGAGGGTCACAGATACGCAGTATTTT. It yields the protein CASSASSQSSGRVTDTQYF.

This clonotype was seen repeatedly, ten times or more. The rearrangement joins TRBV12-3 or TRBV12-4 to TRBJ1-1; D unclear. With 6 bases removed from V and 4 bases from J, the gap between germline ends came to 12 bases. There are 13 residues in the CDR3. Here the CDR3 DNA reads TGTGCCAGCAGCTCCGTGGTGGGCACTGAAGCTTTCTTT. Translating it yields CASSSVVGTEAFF.

This clonotype was seen at least ten times. J is TRBJ2-7 and V is TRBV15; TRBD2 agrees at 7 bases. The CDR3 sequence is 18 residues long. Germline CDR1 is LNHNV and CDR2 is YYDKDF (reference sequence). With V trimmed by 1 base and J by 9 bases, 21 bases remained unmatched. In DNA, the CDR3 is TGTGCCACCAGCAGAGCGTCGGCAGGGAGCGGGATTAGGGCGGGGCAGTACTTC. Translation: CATSRASAGSGIRAGQYF.

The genes are TRBV12-3 or TRBV12-4 and TRBJ2-2; TRBD1 is a possible D gene (5 bases). This CDR3 has 15 amino acids. Trimming removed 3 bases at V and 3 bases at J, with 11 bases between. The CDR3 spells CASSFMARDTGELFF. The DNA of the CDR3 is TGTGCCAGCAGTTTCATGGCCAGGGACACCGGGGAGCTGTTTTTT.

This clonotype was found once. This may be a read error, as it is one base from a much larger clone. This CDR3 is missing its conserved last phenylalanine or tryptophan, likely due to a read error. The chain recombines TRBV12-3 or TRBV12-4 with TRBJ1-4; D is unclear. CDR3 length: 11 residues. With 4 bases removed from V and 7 bases from J, the gap between germline ends came to 4 bases. The CDR3 nucleotides are TGTGCCAGCAGTTCGGGTGAAAAACTGTTTTCT. Protein sequence: CASSSGEKLFS.

This clonotype was seen a few times. The gene calls are TRBV5-4 and TRBJ1-2; 9 bases line up with TRBD1. This CDR3 has 15 residues. In germline, CDR1 is SGHNT, CDR2 YYREEE (reference sequence). J lost 8 bases, V lost 4 bases, and 12 bases had no gene match. CDR3 DNA: TGTGCCAGCAGCACGTACCGGGACAGGGCGGCCGGCTACACCTTC. Residues: CASSTYRDRAAGYTF.

This chain links TRBV11-1 with TRBJ2-1; a weak D match, TRBD2 (6 bases). The V gene lost 2 bases and the J gene lost 10 bases, with 27 bases spanning the gap. The CDR3 runs 18 residues. Germline V gives CDR1 SGHAT, CDR2 FQDESV (reference sequence). The DNA for the CDR3 is TGTGCCAGCAGCTTAAAGCCAAAGGGTTCCGGAGGGGTTGGGGAGCAGTTCTTC. It translates to CASSLKPKGSGGVGEQFF.

The rearrangement joins TRBV5-6 to TRBJ2-7, with D unresolved. V was shortened by 0 bases and J by 4 bases, with 20 bases between the two germline ends. In germline, CDR1 is SGHDT, CDR2 YYEEEE. This CDR3 comprises 17 residues. The CDR3 nucleotides read TGTGCCAGCAGCTTGGTCGTCTCCGGGTCCTCTTCGTACGAGCAGTACTTC. Its protein is CASSLVVSGSSSYEQYF. Full variable domain (remainder filled in from reference TRBV5-6 and TRBJ2-7): DAGVTQSPTHLIKTRGQQVTLRCSPKSGHDTVSWYQQALGQGPQFIFQYYEEEERQRGNFPDRFSGHQFPNYSSELNVNALLLGDSALYLCASSLVVSGSSSYEQYFGPGTRLTVT.

This clonotype was observed a handful of times. As DNA, the CDR3 is TGTGCCAGCAGCTGGAGTCTCGTTCTAGGTCGTGGAAGGAAAGAGACCCAGTACTTC. Protein sequence: CASSWSLVLGRGRKETQYF. This chain joins TRBV7-6 and TRBJ2-5; D remains unclear. Germline CDR1 is SGHVS and CDR2 is FNYEAQ. CDR3 length equals 19 residues. The V gene lost 4 bases and the J gene lost 3 bases, with 27 bases spanning the gap.

Only a few counts were recorded for this clonotype. CDR3 nucleotides: TGTGCCAGCAGGCAAGACAGGAATTATGAAAAACTGTTTTTT. Protein product: CASRQDRNYEKLFF. The chain couples TRBV12-3 or TRBV12-4 to TRBJ1-4; D might be TRBD1 (6 bases). Trimming took off 6 bases at V and 6 bases at J, with 14 bases between the two ends. The CDR3 extends over 14 amino acids.

This clonotype was seen only a few times. This chain connects TRBV13 to TRBJ2-3, with 8 bases lining up with TRBD2. The CDR3 is 15 residues long. The V segment lost 4 bases and the J segment 2 bases; nucleotides outside the gene matches: 5. From germline, CDR1 is PRHDT and CDR2 FYEKMQ (reference sequence). CDR3 region: CASSSMTSDTDTQYF. The CDR3 DNA reads as TGTGCCAGCAGCTCTATGACTAGCGACACAGATACGCAGTATTTT.

This clonotype has a count of ten or more. The CDR3 reads CASSLPSGTPETQYF. CDR3 DNA: TGTGCCAGCAGTTTACCTAGCGGGACCCCAGAGACCCAGTACTTC. The chain has TRBV12-3 or TRBV12-4 and TRBJ2-5; TRBD2 matches at 9 bases. The CDR3 covers 15 residues. The trim removed 2 bases at V and 4 bases at J, leaving 5 bases unmatched.

This clonotype was detected ten times or more. The CDR3 DNA reads as TGCAGTGCTAGAGGGCCGGGACAGGTTAGCACAGATACGCAGTATTTT. Translated: CSARGPGQVSTDTQYF. The V and J genes are TRBV20-1 and TRBJ2-3, with 8 bases fitting TRBD1. There are 16 residues in the CDR3. Looked up from germline, CDR1 is DFQATT and CDR2 is SNEGSKA (reference sequence). With V trimmed by 1 base and J by 0 bases, 6 bases remained unmatched.

This clonotype was detected ten times or more. The rearrangement uses TRBV4-1 and TRBJ2-2; D could derive from TRBD1 or TRBD2 (5 bases each). V was clipped by 6 bases and J by 7 bases, with 24 bases between them. The germline gives CDR1 MGHRA, CDR2 YSYEKL. This CDR3 comprises 17 residues. The CDR3 here is CASRPVWLAGGGGELFF. Written as DNA, the CDR3 is TGCGCCAGCAGACCTGTATGGCTAGCAGGTGGGGGCGGGGAGCTGTTTTTT.

About this clonotype itself: A single base separates this from a much larger clone, so it may be a read error. The chain recombines TRBV5-1 with TRBJ2-3, with a possible D match to TRBD2 (6 bases). The germline gives CDR1 SGHRS, CDR2 YFSETQ. V was trimmed by 0 bases and J by 4 bases, leaving 12 bases between them. This CDR3 has 15 amino acids. The CDR3 DNA sequence: TGCGCCAGCAGCTTGGGCGAGGGAGGCTCAGATACGCAGTATTTT. This translates into CASSLGEGGSDTQYF.

This clonotype has at least ten counts. The CDR3 protein is CASRTSGRNYNEQFF. DNA of the CDR3: TGTGCCAGCAGGACAAGCGGGAGGAACTACAATGAGCAGTTCTTC. The rearrangement uses TRBV12-3 or TRBV12-4 and TRBJ2-1, with 9 bases aligning to TRBD2. This CDR3 region has 15 residues. V lost 6 bases, J lost 3 bases, and 6 bases stayed unmatched.

The rearrangement links TRBV9 to TRBJ2-1, with D possibly TRBD2 on 6 matching bases. V lost 3 bases to trimming and J lost 7 bases, with 8 bases between them. The germline V gene has CDR1 SGDLS and CDR2 YYNGEE. CDR3 length: 12 residues. The CDR3 is CASSARGNEQFF. CDR3 sequence (DNA): TGTGCCAGCAGCGCGCGGGGTAATGAGCAGTTCTTC.

This clonotype was found many times. This chain connects TRBV12-3 or TRBV12-4 to TRBJ2-7; D not resolved. Trimming pared 5 bases from V and 1 base from J, leaving 12 bases between. The CDR3 contains 14 residues. CDR3 in amino acids: CASSPLPHSYEQYF. The CDR3 region has the DNA TGTGCCAGCAGTCCCCTTCCCCATTCCTACGAGCAGTACTTC.

The chain joins TRBV6-1 to TRBJ2-2; 11 bases agree with TRBD2. V shed 6 bases, J shed 3 bases, and the junction held 9 bases outside the gene matches. The CDR3 is made up of 17 amino acids. Germline-derived CDR1 and CDR2 are MNHNS and SASEGT. CDR3 in amino acids: CASSDPPSGGYTGELFF. CDR3 in DNA: TGTGCCAGCAGCGACCCCCCTAGCGGGGGGTACACCGGGGAGCTGTTTTTT.

A note on this clonotype: With a much larger clone just one base away, this may be a read error. The chain couples TRBV4-1 to TRBJ2-5; maybe TRBD2 (5 bases). Per germline, CDR1 MGHRA and CDR2 YSYEKL. This CDR3 is built from 15 residues. The V end was cut by 0 bases, the J end by 7 bases, with 15 bases between. CDR3 bases: TGCGCCAGCAGCCAAGATCAAGGCGGGTGGGCGACCCAGTACTTC. Its protein product is CASSQDQGGWATQYF.

At least ten counts were recorded for this clonotype. The chain has TRBV10-3 and TRBJ2-7, with TRBD2 matching over 8 bases. Germline CDR1 is ENHRY and CDR2 is SYGVKD. CDR3 length: 14 amino acids. V gave up 10 bases and J gave up 0 bases; unmatched junction bases: 8. The CDR3 coding sequence is TGTGCCACGGCTCTAGCGGGTAGCTCCTACGAGCAGTACTTC. Protein product: CATALAGSSYEQYF.

This chain connects TRBV27 to TRBJ2-4; D is undetermined. The CDR3 has 11 residues. V lost 6 bases to trimming and J lost 7 bases, with 7 bases between them. Germline assignment: CDR1 MNHEY and CDR2 SMNVEV (reference sequence). CDR3 sequence reads: CASRGYNIQYF. The CDR3 DNA follows: TGTGCCAGCAGGGGCTATAACATTCAGTACTTC.

This clonotype was observed a few times. The V and J genes are TRBV20-1 and TRBJ2-2; 9 bases line up with TRBD2. CDR1 is DFQATT and CDR2 is SNEGSKA in the germline V gene (reference sequence). V lost 5 bases to trimming and J lost 5 bases; unmatched junction nucleotides: 6. The CDR3 spans 14 residues. The CDR3: CSAAGLAYTGELFF. CDR3 sequence (DNA): TGCAGTGCTGCGGGACTAGCTTATACCGGGGAGCTGTTTTTT.

The V gene is TRBV7-2, the J gene TRBJ2-7; D is unclear. Looked up from germline, CDR1 is SGHTA and CDR2 is FQGNSA. V dropped 2 bases and J dropped 3 bases, with 14 bases sitting between them. The CDR3 runs to 15 residues. The CDR3 region has the DNA TGTGCCAGCAGCTTATTCCTCTTGGGGAACTACGAGCAGTACTTC. Translating gives CASSLFLLGNYEQYF. The whole variable domain, filled in from reference TRBV7-2 and TRBJ2-7, reads GAGVSQSPSNKVTEKGKDVELRCDPISGHTALYWYRQSLGQGLEFLIYFQGNSAPDKSGLPSDRFSAERTGGSVSTLTIQRTQQEDSAVYLCASSLFLLGNYEQYFGPGTRLTVT.